This TCR beta chain was sequenced in a study of T cells after yellow fever vaccination. Study-wide results and caveats: Few clonotypes appeared in both CD4 and CD8 compartments.

Trimming took 4 bases from V and 11 from J; bases not matched to a gene: 8. Germline CDR1 reads SGHVS; CDR2 reads FQNEAQ. The CDR3 spans 13 residues. One entry per CDR3 protein results from TCRdb running MiXCR on the 5' RACE reads. Altogether 60,000 to 85,000 distinct CDR3 sequences are present, about 7% being singletons, with the ten largest covering about 39%. As regards this clonotype: Its target is unknown.

Here the sequenced sample was CD8+ T cells sorted from PBMCs, taken roughly 46 days after the first yellow fever vaccination. The chain combines TRBV7-8 with TRBJ2-1; 7 bases agree with TRBD1. The sequence came from a man aged 18 to 29 who received the YFV17D yellow fever vaccine. The CDR3 loop reads CASSSGQSQKQFF. The CDR3 DNA sequence: TGTGCCAGCAGCTCGGGACAGAGCCAGAAGCAGTTCTTC.